One and the same sample provided the 7 T cell receptor beta chains below, sequenced in a study of a mutant IDH1 vaccine in newly diagnosed glioma. Documented time point: week 5, during vaccination. The vaccine gave 300 ug of a 20-mer mutant IDH1 peptide subcutaneously per dose. Their antigens are not known. TCRdb keeps only in-frame clones here, not all; method: immunoSEQ multiplex PCR. The repertoire holds 50,000 or so clones, with 80% to 90% as singletons. Specimen: PBMCs, collected from a glioma patient whose treatment included an IDH1 peptide vaccine. These receptors were collected from a woman aged 45 to 65 with glioma.

V and J are TRBV11-2 and TRBJ1-3, with D possibly matching TRBD1 (5 bases). The V end was cut by 0 bases, the J end by 4 bases, with 10 bases between. The CDR3 extends over 15 amino acids. CDR1 is SGHAT, CDR2 FQNNGV, per germline. CDR3 in amino acids: CASSLEGVGGNTIYF. In nucleotides, the CDR3 is TGTGCCAGCAGCTTAGAGGGGGTTGGCGGAAACACCATATATTTT.

The V and J genes are TRBV10-3 and TRBJ1-4; TRBD1 agrees at 7 bases. V lost 3 bases and J lost 8; bases outside the gene matches: 9. The CDR3 has 15 residues. Germline CDR1 is ENHRY and CDR2 is SYGVKD. CDR3 sequence (DNA): TGTGCCATCAGTGATTCGACAGGGCAAAACGAAAAACTGTTTTTT. Its translation is CAISDSTGQNEKLFF.

The V and J genes are TRBV9 and TRBJ1-1; maybe TRBD1 (5 bases). The CDR3 is 15 residues long. The V end lost 4 bases, the J end lost 0 bases, and 13 bases lay between the germline ends. Germline V gene lookup returns CDR1 SGDLS and CDR2 YYNGEE. CDR3 DNA sequence: TGTGCCAGCAGCTCAACTCGACAGATGAACACTGAAGCTTTCTTT. Translated: CASSSTRQMNTEAFF.

The J gene is TRBJ2-1, the V gene TRBV9; 11 bases agree with TRBD1. The J segment lost 0 bases and the V segment lost 3 bases, leaving 8 bases of the junction unmatched. This CDR3 region has 18 residues. Germline loops: CDR1 SGDLS, CDR2 YYNGEE. The CDR3 DNA reads TGTGCCAGCAGCGGGACAGGGGGCGCCCCGGGCTCCTACAATGAGCAGTTCTTC. As protein: CASSGTGGAPGSYNEQFF.

The chain recombines TRBV28 with TRBJ2-7; TRBD1 matches at 10 bases. From germline, CDR1 is MDHEN and CDR2 SYDVKM. With 5 bases clipped from V and 6 bases from J, the junction kept 10 bases outside the gene matches. The length of the CDR3 is 15 residues. CDR3 region: CASSPTGTGAPEQYF. CDR3 bases: TGTGCCAGCAGTCCGACCGGGACAGGGGCGCCCGAGCAGTACTTC.

This chain joins TRBV10-3 and TRBJ2-2; 7 nucleotides agree with TRBD1. The J segment lost 5 bases and the V segment lost 7 bases, leaving 10 bases of the junction unmatched. This CDR3 has 15 residues. CDR1 and CDR2 from the germline V gene are ENHRY and SYGVKD. As DNA, the CDR3 is TGTGCCATCATGAGGGGGACAGAACCGACCGGGGAGCTGTTTTTT. It codes for CAIMRGTEPTGELFF.

The rearrangement links TRBV27 to TRBJ2-3; TRBD2 aligns across 7 bases. This CDR3 has 15 amino acids. V was clipped by 6 bases and J by 1 base; unmatched bases: 7. Per germline, CDR1 MNHEY and CDR2 SMNVEV (reference sequence). CDR3 amino acids: CASSPTSRGTDTQYF. The CDR3 nucleotides read TGTGCCAGCAGCCCGACTAGCAGGGGCACAGATACGCAGTATTTT.